The sample holds many counts of the clone carrying this T cell receptor beta chain. Its cognate antigen is unknown. These data are taken from a study of type 1 regulatory T cells. Study in general: An in vitro protocol generated T-allo10, a Tr1-enriched, alloantigen-specific CD4 T cell product.

TCRdb ran MiXCR on the reads and lists one entry per CDR3 protein. Of about 42,000 distinct CDR3 sequences listed, about 12% were seen once; the top ten hold roughly 8%. Whole-study results and caveats: Tr1 cells had a more restricted TCR repertoire than non-Tr1 cells.

The CDR3 contains 13 residues. Trimming stripped 3 bases from V and 3 bases from J, with 8 bases between. The chain is built from TRBV12-3 or TRBV12-4 and TRBJ1-2; D is unclear. This receptor was taken from a human donor in good health. The sample was cultured non-Tr1 T cells, either the whole culture or a sorted T cell fraction (not recorded which). CDR3 loop: CASSLSDYYGYTF. DNA of the CDR3: TGTGCCAGCAGTTTGTCAGATTACTATGGCTACACCTTC.